Below are 17 T cell receptor beta chains sequenced from a single sample in a study of OX40 agonist ivuxolimab in advanced cancers. Method: immunoSEQ multiplex PCR; TCRdb's copy keeps in-frame clones and lacks some. The sample shows over 55,000 clones, roughly 82% of them seen only once. The input for sequencing was CD4+ or CD8+ T cells sorted from blood, taken in a trial of the OX40 agonist ivuxolimab. The receptors shown here come from an adult with an advanced solid tumor such as melanoma, head and neck, liver or kidney cancer.

J is TRBJ2-5 and V is TRBV11-2; possible D gene TRBD2, 5 bases. This CDR3 is built from 14 residues. V was trimmed by 3 bases and J by 3 bases, leaving 11 bases between them. The germline V gene has CDR1 SGHAT and CDR2 FQNNGV. The CDR3 nucleotides are TGTGCCAGCAGCTTGATGGTCGGGGAAGAGACCCAGTACTTC. Its protein product is CASSLMVGEETQYF.

V gene TRBV21-1 combines with J gene TRBJ1-2; the listed D gene, TRBD1, was not tested against the DNA. TRBV21-1 is given as a pseudogene. CDR3 size: 17 residues. The CDR3 bases are TGTGCCAGCAGCAAAGCTCCCAGACAGGGGGGAGGCTATGGCTACACCTTC. Its protein is CASSKAPRQGGGYGYTF.

This clone was seen once. The chain uses TRBV4-1 and TRBJ2-7, with D perhaps given as TRBD1 or TRBD2 (5 bases each). V lost 5 bases to trimming and J lost 0 bases, with 14 bases between them. The CDR3 has 15 amino acids. Germline V gene data show CDR1 as MGHRA and CDR2 as YSYEKL. The CDR3 region is CASSYRDADSYEQYF. As DNA, the CDR3 is TGCGCCAGCAGCTACCGGGACGCGGACTCCTACGAGCAGTACTTC.

The chain has TRBV28 and TRBJ1-5; D gene ambiguous. CDR1 is MDHEN, CDR2 SYDVKM, per germline. Trimming stripped 6 bases from V and 0 bases from J, with 15 bases between. The CDR3 runs to 16 residues. Here the CDR3 DNA reads TGTGCCAGCAGCCCCCCCGGCCTGTTTAGCAATCAGCCCCAGCATTTT. Protein: CASSPPGLFSNQPQHF. Drawing the rest from reference TRBV28 and TRBJ1-5, the complete variable domain is DVKVTQSSRYLVKRTGEKVFLECVQDMDHENMFWYRQDPGLGLRLIYFSYDVKMKEKGDIPEGYSVSREKKERFSLILESASTNQTSMYLCASSPPGLFSNQPQHFGDGTRLSIL.

The chain uses TRBV5-4 and TRBJ2-2, with D perhaps matching TRBD1 or TRBD2 (5 bases each). Germline CDR1 reads SGHNT; CDR2 reads YYREEE (reference sequence). This CDR3 is 16 amino acids long. Deletions cut 0 bases from V and 4 bases from J, with 13 bases between. For the CDR3, the DNA is TGTGCCAGCAGCTTGGCGCCACGGGACGGCACCGGGGAGCTGTTTTTT. Translation gives CASSLAPRDGTGELFF.

In its sample, this clone was seen once. The V call is TRBV7-9, the J call TRBJ2-1; D perhaps matches TRBD2 (5 bases). Germline-derived CDR1 and CDR2 are SEHNR and FQNEAQ (reference sequence). The V end was cut by 5 bases, the J end by 2 bases, with 10 bases between. CDR3 length: 14 amino acids. CDR3 bases: TGTGCCAGCAGCCAAGCGGCTACCTACAATGAGCAGTTCTTC. This codes for CASSQAATYNEQFF. The full variable domain, its missing parts supplied by reference TRBV7-9 and TRBJ2-1, is DTGVSQNPRHKITKRGQNVTFRCDPISEHNRLYWYRQTLGQGPEFLTYFQNEAQLEKSRLLSDRFSAERPKGSFSTLEIQRTEQGDSAMYLCASSQAATYNEQFFGPGTRLTVL.

This chain links TRBV6-6 with TRBJ1-1; unclear D gene. Germline values: CDR1 MNHNY, CDR2 SVGAGI (reference sequence). CDR3 length equals 13 residues. The V end was cut by 2 bases, the J end by 0 bases, with 4 bases between. CDR3 in DNA: TGTGCCAGCAGTTACAACATGAACACTGAAGCTTTCTTT. It codes for CASSYNMNTEAFF.

This clone was seen only once. J is TRBJ2-1 and V is TRBV28; 10 nucleotides line up with TRBD2. The V segment lost 6 bases and the J segment 8 bases; nucleotides outside the gene matches: 16. CDR3 length equals 17 residues. CDR1 is MDHEN, CDR2 SYDVKM, per germline. This CDR3 is CASREKGLARLKHEQFF. In DNA, the CDR3 is TGTGCCAGCAGGGAGAAGGGACTAGCGCGCTTAAAGCATGAGCAGTTCTTC.

The chain is built from TRBV28 and TRBJ2-5, with 8 bases fitting TRBD1. The CDR3 is 16 amino acids. Germline V gene sequence: CDR1 MDHEN, CDR2 SYDVKM. V shed 7 bases and J 5 bases; nucleotides not matched to a gene: 15. CDR3 amino acids: CASTSYGQGLMETQYF. As DNA, the CDR3 is TGTGCCAGCACCTCATATGGACAGGGTCTGATGGAGACCCAGTACTTC.

J is TRBJ1-5 and V is TRBV18; D is perhaps TRBD1 (5 bases). Trimming pared 4 bases from V and 3 bases from J, leaving 10 bases between. This CDR3 has 14 amino acids. Germline loops: CDR1 KGHSH, CDR2 LQKENI. CDR3 DNA: TGTGCCAGCTCACGGGGCCCCGACAATCAGCCCCAGCATTTT. Its protein product is CASSRGPDNQPQHF.

J is TRBJ1-1 and V is TRBV2, with 10 bases lining up with TRBD1. V lost 7 bases and J lost 2; bases outside the gene matches: 7. This CDR3 is built from 15 residues. Germline CDR1 is SNHLY and CDR2 is FYNNEI. CDR3 protein: CASTDDRGQNTEAFF. DNA for the CDR3: TGTGCCAGCACCGATGACAGGGGGCAAAACACTGAAGCTTTCTTT.

In this sample, this clone turned up a few times. CDR3 loop: CASSPSPASGYEQYF. The CDR3 nucleotides are TGTGCCAGCAGCCCCAGTCCCGCGTCGGGGTACGAGCAGTACTTC. This chain uses TRBV2 with TRBJ2-7; a weak D match, TRBD2 (5 bases). This CDR3 comprises 15 residues. With 6 bases removed from V and 4 bases from J, the gap between germline ends came to 19 bases. CDR1 is SNHLY and CDR2 is FYNNEI in the germline V gene.

The chain is built from TRBV27 and TRBJ1-3; D perhaps matches TRBD1 (6 bases). The CDR3 totals 15 residues. CDR1 and CDR2 from the germline V gene are MNHEY and SMNVEV (reference sequence). V was cut by 2 bases and J by 4 bases, with 12 bases left in between. The CDR3 is CASSLRGAYGNTIYF. CDR3 sequence (DNA): TGTGCCAGCAGTTTAAGGGGGGCTTACGGAAACACCATATATTTT.

The chain has TRBV4-1 and TRBJ1-3; possible D gene TRBD1, 5 bases. Germline V gene sequence: CDR1 MGHRA, CDR2 YSYEKL. V was clipped by 0 bases and J by 0 bases, with 9 bases between them. The CDR3 spans 16 residues. The CDR3 loop is CASSQEQASSGNTIYF. CDR3 coding DNA: TGCGCCAGCAGCCAAGAACAGGCGAGCTCTGGAAACACCATATATTTT.

The CDR3 reads CASSFWGHQPQHF. Written as DNA, the CDR3 is TGTGCCAGCAGTTTTTGGGGGCATCAGCCCCAGCATTTT. This sequence joins TRBV28 and TRBJ1-5; D is possibly TRBD1 (6 bases). The CDR3 runs to 13 residues. Germline V CDR1 and CDR2: MDHEN, SYDVKM. V was cut by 3 bases and J by 5 bases, with 8 bases left in between.

The DNA of the CDR3 is TGTGCCAGCAGCTCGCGGGGGCACAGCACCACTGAAGCTTTCTTT. Its protein product is CASSSRGHSTTEAFF. The genes are TRBV7-9 and TRBJ1-1, with D perhaps TRBD1 (6 bases). Looked up from germline, CDR1 is SEHNR and CDR2 is FQNEAQ (reference sequence). V lost 4 bases and J lost 4, with 16 bases in between. The CDR3 is made up of 15 amino acids.

The J gene is TRBJ2-1, the V gene TRBV5-1, with a weak D call TRBD2 (7 bases). There are 15 residues in the CDR3. CDR1 is SGHRS, CDR2 YFSETQ, per germline. V lost 1 base, J lost 3 bases, and 11 bases lay in between. In DNA, the CDR3 is TGCGCCAGCAGCTTGTGGGGGGGCGTCTACAATGAGCAGTTCTTC. It encodes CASSLWGGVYNEQFF. Supplemented by reference TRBV5-1 and TRBJ2-1, the full variable domain reads KAGVTQTPRYLIKTRGQQVTLSCSPISGHRSVSWYQQTPGQGLQFLFEYFSETQRNKGNFPGRFSGRQFSNSRSEMNVSTLELGDSALYLCASSLWGGVYNEQFFGPGTRLTVL.